These 29 T cell receptor beta chains were all obtained from the same sample, sequenced in a study of beta chain features in type 1 diabetes. Isolated RNA was reverse transcribed in full, so expressed TCRB transcripts were sequenced. Method: immunoSEQ multiplex PCR; TCRdb's copy keeps in-frame clones and lacks some. The sample contains roughly 500,000 clones, about an eighth of which appear only once. Sequencing was performed on naive CD4+ T cells from blood. These receptors came from a woman younger than 30 in good health.

This clone was detected only a few times. The CDR3, as DNA: TGTGCCAGCAGGAAGAGGAGTTATTACAATGAGCAGTTCTTC. Protein product: CASRKRSYYNEQFF. The V gene is TRBV28, the J gene TRBJ2-1; D is uncertain. The CDR3 runs 14 residues. CDR1 is MDHEN and CDR2 is SYDVKM in the germline V gene. Trimming cost V 6 bases and J 4 bases, with 13 bases left between them.

This clone was observed a single time. The chain links TRBV11-2 to TRBJ2-3; D is undetermined. The germline V gene has CDR1 SGHAT and CDR2 FQNNGV. V dropped 5 bases and J dropped 1 base, with 13 bases sitting between them. The CDR3 spans 15 residues. CDR3 loop: CASSPDRFGTDTQYF. The DNA of the CDR3 is TGTGCCAGCAGCCCCGACCGGTTTGGCACAGATACGCAGTATTTT.

The chain employs TRBV7-2 and TRBJ2-5; D is unresolved. Germline V gives CDR1 SGHTA, CDR2 FQGNSA. The CDR3 has 13 residues. V lost 7 bases to trimming and J lost 1 base, with 10 bases between them. DNA for the CDR3: TGTGCCAGCACTTGGCTTCCCCAAGAGACCCAGTACTTC. It is translated as CASTWLPQETQYF.

The rearrangement uses TRBV4-2 and TRBJ1-4; D is unclear. Germline CDR1 is LGHNA and CDR2 is YNFKEQ. V was pared by 5 bases and J by 7 bases, with 11 bases between. This CDR3 has 13 amino acids. The CDR3: CASSRVEGEKLFF. CDR3 sequence (DNA): TGTGCCAGCAGCAGGGTTGAGGGTGAAAAACTGTTTTTT.

This clone has just a few counts. The V gene is TRBV5-4, the J gene TRBJ2-1, with D possibly being TRBD1 (6 bases). Germline CDR1 reads SGHNT; CDR2 reads YYREEE (reference sequence). V was clipped by 4 bases and J by 1 base, with 12 bases between them. CDR3 length: 15 residues. The CDR3 here is CASSRIQGSYNEQFF. The CDR3 bases are TGTGCCAGCAGCCGGATTCAGGGGTCCTACAATGAGCAGTTCTTC.

The chain is built from TRBV28 and TRBJ2-6, with unresolved D. Germline-derived CDR1 and CDR2 are MDHEN and SYDVKM. The CDR3 extends over 10 amino acids. Trimming pared 8 bases from V and 4 bases from J, leaving 0 bases between. The CDR3 bases are TGTGCCAGCGGGGCCAACGTCCTGACTTTC. It is translated as CASGANVLTF.

This clone turned up a few times. The rearrangement joins TRBV4-2 to TRBJ2-1; 11 bases map to TRBD2. Germline V gene lookup returns CDR1 LGHNA and CDR2 YNFKEQ. This CDR3 has 16 residues. V lost 4 bases to trimming and J lost 5 bases; unmatched junction nucleotides: 7. The CDR3 nucleotides are TGTGCCAGCAGCCTGCCGGGACTAGCGGACCACAATGAGCAGTTCTTC. Translated: CASSLPGLADHNEQFF.

This clone was picked up a small number of times. At the DNA level, this CDR3 is encoded by other sequences in the same sample as well. This rearrangement joins TRBV5-6 to TRBJ2-3, with D uncertain. Germline CDR1 is SGHDT and CDR2 is YYEEEE. CDR3 length equals 11 residues. V lost 4 bases, J lost 5 bases, and 5 bases lay in between. The CDR3 DNA reads as TGTGCCAGCAGCCTTAGAGATACGCAGTATTTT. Protein sequence: CASSLRDTQYF.

The V call is TRBV27, the J call TRBJ1-1; D gene ambiguous. CDR1 is MNHEY and CDR2 is SMNVEV in the germline V gene (reference sequence). The CDR3 totals 14 residues. The V end lost 7 bases, the J end lost 1 base, and 13 bases lay between the germline ends. The chain's CDR3 is CASNDGPENTEAFF. The CDR3 region has the DNA TGTGCCAGCAATGACGGACCTGAGAACACTGAAGCTTTCTTT.

This clone was recorded a few times. The CDR3 protein is CASSLGQNYEQYF. CDR3 sequence (DNA): TGCGCCAGCAGCTTGGGACAGAACTACGAGCAGTACTTC. The V call is TRBV5-1, the J call TRBJ2-7; D may be TRBD1 (5 bases). Per germline, CDR1 SGHRS and CDR2 YFSETQ. CDR3 length: 13 amino acids. The germline V and J ends were trimmed by 0 bases and 3 bases, with 7 bases remaining between them.

This chain links TRBV20-1 with TRBJ1-4; the D is unclear. The V and J ends lost 1 base and 10 bases respectively, with 7 bases between them. Germline loops: CDR1 DFQATT, CDR2 SNEGSKA (reference sequence). The CDR3 is 11 amino acids. CDR3 in amino acids: CSARGSGKLFF. CDR3 nucleotide sequence: TGCAGTGCTAGAGGATCCGGAAAACTGTTTTTT.

The gene calls are TRBV7-2 and TRBJ1-2; unclear D gene. The CDR3 totals 12 residues. Germline V gene sequence: CDR1 SGHTA, CDR2 FQGNSA. V was pared by 5 bases and J by 8 bases, with 12 bases between. In DNA, the CDR3 is TGTGCCAGCAGCCCCGAACGGTGGGGCTACACCTTC. Translated, it gives CASSPERWGYTF.

This clone has a handful of counts. V and J are TRBV28 and TRBJ1-2; a weak D match, TRBD1 (5 bases). Germline CDR1 is MDHEN and CDR2 is SYDVKM. There are 15 residues in the CDR3. Trimming left V 5 bases short and J 4 bases short, with 17 bases between. This CDR3 reads CASSPGNSQVYGYTF. The CDR3 DNA reads TGTGCCAGCAGTCCAGGGAACAGCCAAGTCTATGGCTACACCTTC.

This chain links TRBV5-4 with TRBJ1-2; TRBD1 matches 8 bases. The V gene's germline CDR1 is SGHNT and CDR2 YYREEE (reference sequence). The CDR3 has 14 amino acids. V was clipped by 6 bases and J by 7 bases; unmatched bases: 11. The DNA for the CDR3 is TGTGCCAGCACAAAACAGGGGGTATGGGCTGGCTACACCTTC. Translating it yields CASTKQGVWAGYTF.

V and J are TRBV7-2 and TRBJ1-4; weak D call: TRBD1 (5 bases). Trimming took off 1 base at V and 5 bases at J, with 11 bases between the two ends. The CDR3 covers 15 residues. In germline, CDR1 is SGHTA, CDR2 FQGNSA. CDR3 region: CASSLVSGRNEKLFF. Here the CDR3 DNA reads TGTGCCAGCAGCTTAGTTTCAGGGAGGAATGAAAAACTGTTTTTT.

The chain carries TRBV7-9 and TRBJ2-5; TRBD2 matches at 7 bases. The CDR3 length is 14 residues. The V segment lost 5 bases and the J segment 4 bases; nucleotides outside the gene matches: 7. CDR1 SEHNR and CDR2 FQNEAQ come from the germline V gene (reference sequence). CDR3 protein: CASSTRGEGETQYF. The CDR3 DNA reads TGTGCCAGCAGCACCCGAGGGGAGGGAGAGACCCAGTACTTC.

The sample holds a few counts of this clone. V usage is TRBV9 and J usage is TRBJ2-6; no reliable D call. This CDR3 comprises 14 residues. Between the trimmed V and J ends, which lost 3 bases and 0 bases, there was a span of 4 bases. The germline CDR1 and CDR2 sequences are SGDLS and YYNGEE. CDR3 coding DNA: TGTGCCAGCAGCGGCTACTCTGGGGCCAACGTCCTGACTTTC. Protein sequence: CASSGYSGANVLTF.

This clone was seen only a few times. The rearrangement links TRBV29-1 to TRBJ2-1; TRBD1 aligns across 7 bases. CDR1 is SQVTM and CDR2 is ANQGSEA in the germline V gene. The ends lost 8 bases at V and 2 bases at J; junction bases unmatched: 6. CDR3 length equals 13 residues. This CDR3 is CSIGTVPYNEQFF. CDR3 nucleotides: TGCAGCATCGGGACAGTTCCCTACAATGAGCAGTTCTTC.

The rearrangement links TRBV7-2 to TRBJ2-2; 11 nucleotides line up with TRBD2. This CDR3 is 16 amino acids long. V lost 5 bases, J lost 8 bases, and 10 bases stayed unmatched. CDR1 is SGHTA and CDR2 is FQGNSA in the germline V gene. CDR3 region: CASSQRGLAVRGELFF. In DNA form, the CDR3 reads TGTGCCAGCAGCCAACGGGGACTAGCGGTCAGAGGGGAGCTGTTTTTT.

The sample holds a few counts of this clone. This sequence joins TRBV18 and TRBJ2-5; no clear D. The V and J ends lost 2 bases and 5 bases respectively, with 9 bases between them. This CDR3 comprises 13 residues. Germline V gene data show CDR1 as KGHSH and CDR2 as LQKENI. DNA for the CDR3: TGTGCCAGCTCACCAGAGGTAGACGAGACCCAGTACTTC. This sequence encodes CASSPEVDETQYF.

This clone was recorded a few times. The J gene is TRBJ1-2, the V gene TRBV29-1, with D perhaps TRBD1 (5 bases). V lost 1 base to trimming and J lost 6 bases, with 9 bases between them. This CDR3 comprises 12 residues. Looked up from germline, CDR1 is SQVTM and CDR2 is ANQGSEA. The CDR3 DNA reads TGCAGCGTTGAAGGAGGGGAGAATGGCTACACCTTC. Translating gives CSVEGGENGYTF.

A few counts support this clone. The V and J genes are TRBV20-1 and TRBJ1-5; tentative D call: TRBD1 (5 bases). This CDR3 is 11 amino acids long. The V end lost 6 bases, the J end lost 11 bases, and 14 bases lay between the germline ends. The germline V gene encodes CDR1 DFQATT and CDR2 SNEGSKA (reference sequence). CDR3: CSAMTASSQHF. The DNA for the CDR3 is TGCAGTGCCATGACAGCCTCGTCCCAGCATTTT.

This clone was seen more than once but under ten times. The J gene is TRBJ2-7, the V gene TRBV19; no clear D. Germline V gene data show CDR1 as LNHDA and CDR2 as SQIVND (reference sequence). The CDR3 consists of 13 residues. The ends were cut back, 1 base at V and 5 bases at J, with 9 bases in the middle. The chain's CDR3 is CASSIAQLNEQYF. The CDR3 DNA follows: TGTGCCAGTAGTATAGCCCAACTCAACGAGCAGTACTTC. Variable domain in full (rest from reference TRBV19 and TRBJ2-7): DGGITQSPKYLFRKEGQNVTLSCEQNLNHDAMYWYRQDPGQGLRLIYYSQIVNDFQKGDIAEGYSVSREKKESFPLTVTSAQKNPTAFYLCASSIAQLNEQYFGPGTRLTVT.

The rearrangement uses TRBV18 and TRBJ1-2; weak D call: TRBD1 (5 bases). The CDR3 runs to 14 residues. The V gene's germline CDR1 is KGHSH and CDR2 LQKENI. Trimming took off 1 base at V and 4 bases at J, with 10 bases between the two ends. CDR3: CASSPREGRYGYTF. CDR3 sequence (DNA): TGTGCCAGCTCACCACGGGAGGGGCGCTATGGCTACACCTTC.

Regarding this clone: Different DNA sequences within this sample yield the same CDR3. The CDR3 DNA sequence: TGTGCCAGCAGCTTAGGATCCGGGGCCAACGTCCTGACTTTC. It encodes CASSLGSGANVLTF. The chain carries TRBV13 and TRBJ2-6; no reliable D call. Germline V gives CDR1 PRHDT, CDR2 FYEKMQ (reference sequence). This CDR3 is built from 14 residues. Trimming removed 0 bases from V and 4 bases from J, with 4 bases in between. Full variable domain (missing parts from reference TRBV13 and TRBJ2-6): AAGVIQSPRHLIKEKRETATLKCYPIPRHDTVYWYQQGPGQDPQFLISFYEKMQSDKGSIPDRFSAQQFSDYHSELNMSSLELGDSALYFCASSLGSGANVLTFGAGSRLTVL.

This clone was seen a handful of times. This may be a read error, as it is one base from a much larger clone. The sample has other DNA sequences that encode this CDR3 too. V is TRBV11-3 and J is TRBJ2-5, with D unresolved. V lost 0 bases to trimming and J lost 4 bases, with 0 bases between them. The CDR3 length is 11 residues. Germline V gives CDR1 SGHNT, CDR2 YENEEA. The CDR3 reads CASSLEETQYF. CDR3 coding DNA: TGTGCCAGCAGCTTAGAAGAGACCCAGTACTTC.

This clone was seen a few times. The same CDR3 arises from other DNA sequences in this sample as well. The chain uses TRBV29-1 and TRBJ1-1; TRBD1 matches 9 bases. V dropped 6 bases and J dropped 5; count of bases not matched to a gene: 7. CDR1 SQVTM and CDR2 ANQGSEA come from the germline V gene. There are 13 residues in the CDR3. The CDR3 bases are TGCAGCGTCGCACAGGGGGCGCGAACTGAAGCTTTCTTT. Residues: CSVAQGARTEAFF.

The V call is TRBV7-9, the J call TRBJ2-1; 9 bases are shared with TRBD1. J gave up 1 base and V 8 bases, and 3 bases lay outside the gene matches. Germline V gives CDR1 SEHNR, CDR2 FQNEAQ (reference sequence). This CDR3 has 14 residues. CDR3 sequence reads: CASEGTGSYNEQFF. CDR3 in DNA: TGTGCCAGCGAGGGGACAGGGTCCTACAATGAGCAGTTCTTC.

V usage is TRBV4-1 and J usage is TRBJ2-3, with D maybe TRBD1 (7 bases). Trimming removed 4 bases at V and 1 base at J, with 15 bases between. Germline CDR1 reads MGHRA; CDR2 reads YSYEKL. The CDR3 totals 16 residues. In DNA form, the CDR3 reads TGCGCCAGCAGCCGCAGGACAGGAGGGCGCACAGATACGCAGTATTTT. It yields the protein CASSRRTGGRTDTQYF.